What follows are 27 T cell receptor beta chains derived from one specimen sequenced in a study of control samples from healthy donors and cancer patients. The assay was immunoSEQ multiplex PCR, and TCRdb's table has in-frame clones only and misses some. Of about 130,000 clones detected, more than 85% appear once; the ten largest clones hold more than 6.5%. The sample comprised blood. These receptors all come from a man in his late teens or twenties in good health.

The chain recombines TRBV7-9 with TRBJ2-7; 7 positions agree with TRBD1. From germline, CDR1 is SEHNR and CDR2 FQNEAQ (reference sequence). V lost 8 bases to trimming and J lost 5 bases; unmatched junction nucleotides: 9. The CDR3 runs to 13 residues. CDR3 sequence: CASRRQGFDEQYF. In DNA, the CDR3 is TGTGCCAGCCGGCGACAGGGCTTCGACGAGCAGTACTTC.

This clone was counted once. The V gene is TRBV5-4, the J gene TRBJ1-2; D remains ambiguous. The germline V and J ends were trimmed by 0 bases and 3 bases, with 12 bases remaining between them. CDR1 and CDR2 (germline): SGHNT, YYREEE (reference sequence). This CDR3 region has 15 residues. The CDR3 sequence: CASSLAGERHYGYTF. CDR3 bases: TGTGCCAGCAGCTTGGCTGGGGAGCGCCACTATGGCTACACCTTC. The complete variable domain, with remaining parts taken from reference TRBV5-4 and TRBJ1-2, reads ETGVTQSPTHLIKTRGQQVTLRCSSQSGHNTVSWYQQALGQGPQFIFQYYREEENGRGNFPPRFSGLQFPNYSSELNVNALELDDSALYLCASSLAGERHYGYTFGSGTRLTVV.

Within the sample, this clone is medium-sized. The CDR3, as DNA: TGTGCCAGCAGGTCTACAGGGGGACGAGGCTACACCTTC. It specifies CASRSTGGRGYTF. V usage is TRBV6-6 and J usage is TRBJ1-2, with 8 bases that match TRBD1. Germline CDR1 is MNHNY and CDR2 is SVGAGI (reference sequence). V trimming: 6 bases; J trimming: 8 bases; junction bases outside the gene matches: 8. The CDR3 loop spans 13 amino acids.

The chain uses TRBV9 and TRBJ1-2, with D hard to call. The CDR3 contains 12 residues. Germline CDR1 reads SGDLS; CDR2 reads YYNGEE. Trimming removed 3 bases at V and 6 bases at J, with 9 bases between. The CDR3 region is CASSARADGYTF. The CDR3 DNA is TGTGCCAGCAGCGCTAGGGCGGATGGCTACACCTTC. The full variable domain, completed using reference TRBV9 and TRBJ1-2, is DSGVTQTPKHLITATGQRVTLRCSPRSGDLSVYWYQQSLDQGLQFLIQYYNGEERAKGNILERFSAQQFPDLHSELNLSSLELGDSALYFCASSARADGYTFGSGTRLTVV.

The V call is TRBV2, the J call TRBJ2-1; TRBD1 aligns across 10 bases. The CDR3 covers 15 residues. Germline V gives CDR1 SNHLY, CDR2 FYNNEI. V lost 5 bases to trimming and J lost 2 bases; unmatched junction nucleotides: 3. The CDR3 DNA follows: TGTGCCAGCAGTCGGGACAGGGGACCCTACAATGAGCAGTTCTTC. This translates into CASSRDRGPYNEQFF. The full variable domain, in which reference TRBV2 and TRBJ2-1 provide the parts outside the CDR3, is EPEVTQTPSHQVTQMGQEVILRCVPISNHLYFYWYRQILGQKVEFLVSFYNNEISEKSEIFDDQFSVERPDGSNFTLKIRSTKLEDSAMYFCASSRDRGPYNEQFFGPGTRLTVL.

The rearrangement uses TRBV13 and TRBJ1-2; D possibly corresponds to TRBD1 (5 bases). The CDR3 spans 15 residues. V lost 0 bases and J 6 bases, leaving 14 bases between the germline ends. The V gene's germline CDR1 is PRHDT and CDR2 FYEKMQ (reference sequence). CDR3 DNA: TGTGCCAGCAGCTTAGGCCTAGTAGGGGTCAATGGCTACACCTTC. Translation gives CASSLGLVGVNGYTF.

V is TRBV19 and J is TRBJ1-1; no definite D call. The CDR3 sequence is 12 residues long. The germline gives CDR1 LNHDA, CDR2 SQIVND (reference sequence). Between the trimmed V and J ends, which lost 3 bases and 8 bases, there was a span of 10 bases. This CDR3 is CASSISGVEAFF. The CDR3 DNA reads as TGTGCCAGTAGTATTTCAGGAGTCGAAGCTTTCTTT.

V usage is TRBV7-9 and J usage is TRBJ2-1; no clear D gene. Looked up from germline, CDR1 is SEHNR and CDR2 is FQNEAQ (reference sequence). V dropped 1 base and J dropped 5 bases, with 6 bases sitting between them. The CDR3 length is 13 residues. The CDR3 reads CASSLGQNNEQFF. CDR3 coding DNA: TGTGCCAGCAGCTTAGGCCAAAACAATGAGCAGTTCTTC.

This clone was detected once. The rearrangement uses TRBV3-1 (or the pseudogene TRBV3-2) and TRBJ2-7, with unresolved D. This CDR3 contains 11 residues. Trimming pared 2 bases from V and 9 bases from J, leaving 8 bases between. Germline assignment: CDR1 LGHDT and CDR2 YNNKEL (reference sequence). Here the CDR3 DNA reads TGTGCCAGCAGCCAACGCCGGGTGCAGTACTTC. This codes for CASSQRRVQYF.

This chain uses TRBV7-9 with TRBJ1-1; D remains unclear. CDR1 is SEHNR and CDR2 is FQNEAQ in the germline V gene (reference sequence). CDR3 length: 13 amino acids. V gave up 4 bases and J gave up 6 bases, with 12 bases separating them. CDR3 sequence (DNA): TGTGCCAGCAGCTGGACCTCTGGGGCTGAAGCTTTCTTT. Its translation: CASSWTSGAEAFF.

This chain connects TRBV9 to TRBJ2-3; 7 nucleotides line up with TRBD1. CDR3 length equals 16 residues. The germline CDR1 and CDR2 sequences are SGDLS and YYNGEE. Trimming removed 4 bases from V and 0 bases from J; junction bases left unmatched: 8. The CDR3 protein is CASSPRGQESTDTQYF. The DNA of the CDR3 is TGTGCCAGCAGCCCTCGTGGACAGGAGAGCACAGATACGCAGTATTTT. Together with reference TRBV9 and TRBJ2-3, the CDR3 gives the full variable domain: DSGVTQTPKHLITATGQRVTLRCSPRSGDLSVYWYQQSLDQGLQFLIQYYNGEERAKGNILERFSAQQFPDLHSELNLSSLELGDSALYFCASSPRGQESTDTQYFGPGTRLTVL.

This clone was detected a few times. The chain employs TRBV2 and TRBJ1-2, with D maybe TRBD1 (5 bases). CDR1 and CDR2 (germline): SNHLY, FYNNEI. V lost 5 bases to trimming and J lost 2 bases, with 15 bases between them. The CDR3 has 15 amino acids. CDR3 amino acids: CASSPSQGANYGYTF. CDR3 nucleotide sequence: TGTGCCAGCAGTCCAAGTCAGGGTGCAAACTATGGCTACACCTTC.

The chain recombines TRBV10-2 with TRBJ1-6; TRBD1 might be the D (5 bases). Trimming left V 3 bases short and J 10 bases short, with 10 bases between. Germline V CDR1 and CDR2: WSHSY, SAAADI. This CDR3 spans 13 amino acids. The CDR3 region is CASSEFEGSPLHF. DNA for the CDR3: TGCGCCAGCAGTGAATTTGAGGGGTCACCCCTCCACTTT.

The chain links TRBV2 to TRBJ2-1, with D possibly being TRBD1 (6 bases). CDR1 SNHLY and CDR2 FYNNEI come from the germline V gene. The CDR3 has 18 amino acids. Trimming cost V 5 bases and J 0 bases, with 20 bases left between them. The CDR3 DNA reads TGTGCCAGCAGTCTGGCCCCCAGGGGCCTTAGCTCCTACAATGAGCAGTTCTTC. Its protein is CASSLAPRGLSSYNEQFF.

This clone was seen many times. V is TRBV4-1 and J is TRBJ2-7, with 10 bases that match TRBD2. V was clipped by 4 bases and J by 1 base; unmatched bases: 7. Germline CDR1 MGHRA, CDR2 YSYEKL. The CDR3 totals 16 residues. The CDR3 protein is CASSRTPSGGSYEQYF. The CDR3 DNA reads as TGCGCCAGCAGCCGAACCCCTAGCGGGGGTTCCTACGAGCAGTACTTC.

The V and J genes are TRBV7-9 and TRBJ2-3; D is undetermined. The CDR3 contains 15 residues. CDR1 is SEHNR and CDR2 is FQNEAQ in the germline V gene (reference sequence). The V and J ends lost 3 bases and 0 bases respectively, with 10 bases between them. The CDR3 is CASSFGPSSTDTQYF. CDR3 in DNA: TGTGCCAGCAGCTTCGGACCTTCTAGCACAGATACGCAGTATTTT.

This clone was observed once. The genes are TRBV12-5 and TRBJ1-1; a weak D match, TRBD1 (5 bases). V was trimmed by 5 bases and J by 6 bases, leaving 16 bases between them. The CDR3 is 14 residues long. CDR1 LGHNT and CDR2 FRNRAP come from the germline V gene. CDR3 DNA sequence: TGTGCTAGTGGTCGCGGGGACCTAAACGCTGAAGCTTTCTTT. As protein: CASGRGDLNAEAFF.

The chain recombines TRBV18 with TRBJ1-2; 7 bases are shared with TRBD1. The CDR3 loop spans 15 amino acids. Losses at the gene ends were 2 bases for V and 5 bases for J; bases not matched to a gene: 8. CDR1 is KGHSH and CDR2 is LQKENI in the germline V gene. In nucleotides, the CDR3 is TGTGCCAGCTCACCATCTGGACAGGACGTATATGGCTACACCTTC. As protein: CASSPSGQDVYGYTF. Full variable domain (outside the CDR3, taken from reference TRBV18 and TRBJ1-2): NAGVMQNPRHLVRRRGQEARLRCSPMKGHSHVYWYRQLPEEGLKFMVYLQKENIIDESGMPKERFSAEFPKEGPSILRIQQVVRGDSAAYFCASSPSGQDVYGYTFGSGTRLTVV.

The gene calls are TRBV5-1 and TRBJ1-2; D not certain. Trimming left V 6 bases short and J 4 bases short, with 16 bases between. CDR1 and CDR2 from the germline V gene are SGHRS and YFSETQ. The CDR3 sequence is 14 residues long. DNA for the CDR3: TGCGCCAGCAAAGTAGACATATTGGTCTATGGCTACACCTTC. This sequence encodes CASKVDILVYGYTF.

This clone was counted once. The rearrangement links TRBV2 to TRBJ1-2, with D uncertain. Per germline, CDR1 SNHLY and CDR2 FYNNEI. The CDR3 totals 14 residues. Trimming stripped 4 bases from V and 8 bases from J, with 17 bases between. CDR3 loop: CASSVLSNKFGYTF. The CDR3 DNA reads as TGTGCCAGCAGTGTATTATCGAACAAGTTCGGCTACACCTTC. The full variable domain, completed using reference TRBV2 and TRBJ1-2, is EPEVTQTPSHQVTQMGQEVILRCVPISNHLYFYWYRQILGQKVEFLVSFYNNEISEKSEIFDDQFSVERPDGSNFTLKIRSTKLEDSAMYFCASSVLSNKFGYTFGSGTRLTVV.

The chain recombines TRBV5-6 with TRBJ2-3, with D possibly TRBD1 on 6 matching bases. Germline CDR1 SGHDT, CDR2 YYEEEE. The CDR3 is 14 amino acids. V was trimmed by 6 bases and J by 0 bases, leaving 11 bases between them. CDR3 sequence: CASTNRASTDTQYF. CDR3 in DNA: TGTGCCAGCACAAACAGGGCCAGCACAGATACGCAGTATTTT.

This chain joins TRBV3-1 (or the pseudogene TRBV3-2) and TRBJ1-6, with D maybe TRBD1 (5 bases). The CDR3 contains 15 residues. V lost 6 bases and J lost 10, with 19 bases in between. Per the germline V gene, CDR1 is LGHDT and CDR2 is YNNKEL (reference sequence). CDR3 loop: CASRLVSGMESPLHF. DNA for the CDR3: TGTGCCAGCAGATTGGTCTCAGGGATGGAGTCACCCCTCCACTTT.

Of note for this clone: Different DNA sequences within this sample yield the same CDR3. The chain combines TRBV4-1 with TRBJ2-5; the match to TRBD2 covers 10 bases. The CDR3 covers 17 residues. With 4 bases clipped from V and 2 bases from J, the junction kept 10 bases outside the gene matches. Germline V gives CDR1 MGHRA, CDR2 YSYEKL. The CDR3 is CASSRTPSGGDQETQYF. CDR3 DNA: TGCGCCAGCAGCCGAACCCCTAGCGGGGGCGATCAAGAGACCCAGTACTTC.

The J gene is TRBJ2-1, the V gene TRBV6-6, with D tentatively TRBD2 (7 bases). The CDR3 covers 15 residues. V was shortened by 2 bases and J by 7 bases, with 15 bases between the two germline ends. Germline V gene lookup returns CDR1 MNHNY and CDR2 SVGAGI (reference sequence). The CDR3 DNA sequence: TGTGCCAGCAGTTACCGGGGGGCAGGTCGGAATGAGCAGTTCTTC. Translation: CASSYRGAGRNEQFF.

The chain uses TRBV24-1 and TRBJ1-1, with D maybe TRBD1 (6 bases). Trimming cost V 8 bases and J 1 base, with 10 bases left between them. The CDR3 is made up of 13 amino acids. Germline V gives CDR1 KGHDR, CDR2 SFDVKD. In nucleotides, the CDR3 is TGTGCCACCAATTGCAGGGGGAACACTGAAGCTTTCTTT. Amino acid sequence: CATNCRGNTEAFF.

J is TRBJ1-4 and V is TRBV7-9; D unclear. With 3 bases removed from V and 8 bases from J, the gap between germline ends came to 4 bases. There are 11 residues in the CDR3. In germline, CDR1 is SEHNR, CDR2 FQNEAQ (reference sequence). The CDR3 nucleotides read TGTGCCAGCAGCTTGCAGGAAAAACTGTTTTTT. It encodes CASSLQEKLFF.

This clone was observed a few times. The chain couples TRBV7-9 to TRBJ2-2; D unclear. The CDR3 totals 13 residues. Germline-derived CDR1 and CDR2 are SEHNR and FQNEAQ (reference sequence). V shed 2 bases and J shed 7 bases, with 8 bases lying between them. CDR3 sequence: CASSLYDGGELFF. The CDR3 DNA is TGTGCCAGCAGCTTATATGATGGCGGGGAGCTGTTTTTT.